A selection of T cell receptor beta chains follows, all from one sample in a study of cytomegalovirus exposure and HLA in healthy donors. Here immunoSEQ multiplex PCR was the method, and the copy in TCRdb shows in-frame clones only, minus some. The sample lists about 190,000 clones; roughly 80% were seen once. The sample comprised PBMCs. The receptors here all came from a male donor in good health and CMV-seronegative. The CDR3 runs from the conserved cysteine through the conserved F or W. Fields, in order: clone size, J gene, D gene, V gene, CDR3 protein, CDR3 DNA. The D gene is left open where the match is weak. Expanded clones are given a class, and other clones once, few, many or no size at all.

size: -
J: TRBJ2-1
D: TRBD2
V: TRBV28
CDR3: CASSLPPSGGEQFF
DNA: TGTGCCAGCAGTTTACCCCCTAGCGGGGGAGAGCAGTTCTTC

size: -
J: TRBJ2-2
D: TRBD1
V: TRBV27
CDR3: CASSRTGNTGELFF
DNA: TGTGCCAGCAGTCGGACAGGGAACACCGGGGAGCTGTTTTTT

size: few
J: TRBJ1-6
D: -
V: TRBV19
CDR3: CASSIAGQGGNSPLHF
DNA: TGTGCCAGTAGTATAGCGGGCCAGGGCGGCAATTCACCCCTCCACTTT

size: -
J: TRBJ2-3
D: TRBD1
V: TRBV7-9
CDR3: CASSLGTDTDTQYF
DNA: TGTGCCAGCAGCCTCGGGACAGACACAGATACGCAGTATTTT

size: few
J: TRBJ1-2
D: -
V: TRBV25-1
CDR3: CASSENSDYGYTF
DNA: TGTGCCAGCAGTGAAAATTCAGACTATGGCTACACCTTC

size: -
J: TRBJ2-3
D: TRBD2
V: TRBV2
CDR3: CASSSGLAGGTDTQYF
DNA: TGTGCCAGCAGTTCCGGACTAGCGGGGGGCACAGATACGCAGTATTTT

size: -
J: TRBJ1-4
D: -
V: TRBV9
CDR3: CASSVDTDPPEKLFF
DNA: TGTGCCAGCAGCGTTGACACGGATCCACCGGAAAAACTGTTTTTT

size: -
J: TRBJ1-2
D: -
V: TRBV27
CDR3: CASSYGTPLNYGYTF
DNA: TGTGCCAGCAGTTACGGGACTCCACTCAACTATGGCTACACCTTC

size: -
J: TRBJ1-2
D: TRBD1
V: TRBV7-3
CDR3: CASSSRDRVYGYTF
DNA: TGTGCCAGCAGCAGTAGGGACAGGGTCTATGGCTACACCTTC

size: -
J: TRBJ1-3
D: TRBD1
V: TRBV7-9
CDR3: CASLWTGSSGNTIYF
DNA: TGTGCCAGCCTTTGGACAGGCTCCTCTGGAAACACCATATATTTT

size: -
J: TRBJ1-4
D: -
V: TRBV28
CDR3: CASSGTSITNEKLFF
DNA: TGTGCCAGCAGTGGGACATCCATAACTAATGAAAAACTGTTTTTT

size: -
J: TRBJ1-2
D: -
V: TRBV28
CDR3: CASTLRADDYGYTF
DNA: TGTGCCAGCACCCTGAGGGCAGACGACTATGGCTACACCTTC

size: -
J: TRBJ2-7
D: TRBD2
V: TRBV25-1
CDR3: CASSSPGTSGRPYEQYF
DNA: TGTGCCAGCAGTTCGCCTGGGACTAGCGGGCGACCCTACGAGCAGTACTTC

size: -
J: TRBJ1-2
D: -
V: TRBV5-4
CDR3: CASSLDYGIIYGYTF
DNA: TGTGCCAGCAGCTTGGATTACGGTATTATCTATGGCTACACCTTC

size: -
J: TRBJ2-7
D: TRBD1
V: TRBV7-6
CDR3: CASSPGTGNHEQYF
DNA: TGTGCCAGCAGCCCCGGGACAGGGAACCACGAGCAGTACTTC

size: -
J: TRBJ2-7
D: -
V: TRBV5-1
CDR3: CASSPQTGPYEQYF
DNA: TGCGCCAGCAGCCCACAAACAGGGCCCTACGAGCAGTACTTC

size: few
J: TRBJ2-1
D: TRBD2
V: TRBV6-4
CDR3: CASSEGTRTEQFF
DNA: TGTGCCAGCAGTGAAGGGACTAGAACTGAGCAGTTCTTC

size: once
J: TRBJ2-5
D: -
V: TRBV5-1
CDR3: CASSLGRGGAQETQYF
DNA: TGCGCCAGCAGCTTGGGGAGGGGGGGGGCACAAGAGACCCAGTACTTC

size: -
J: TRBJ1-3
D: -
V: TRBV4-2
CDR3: CASSQEPEYPGNTIYF
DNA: TGTGCCAGCAGCCAAGAACCAGAATACCCTGGAAACACCATATATTTT

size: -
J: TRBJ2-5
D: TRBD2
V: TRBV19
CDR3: CASSSPRTSGRETQYF
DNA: TGTGCCAGTAGTTCCCCCCGGACTAGCGGGAGGGAGACCCAGTACTTC

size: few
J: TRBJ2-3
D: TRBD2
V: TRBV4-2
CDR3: CASSQDPLSGGATDTQYF
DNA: TGTGCCAGCAGCCAAGACCCCCTTAGCGGGGGGGCCACAGATACGCAGTATTTT

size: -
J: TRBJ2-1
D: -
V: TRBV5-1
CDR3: CASSLNRDNEQFF
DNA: TGCGCCAGCAGCTTGAACCGAGACAATGAGCAGTTCTTC

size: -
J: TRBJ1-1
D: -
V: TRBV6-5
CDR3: CASSPQGWTEAFF
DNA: TGTGCCAGCAGTCCCCAGGGATGGACTGAAGCTTTCTTT

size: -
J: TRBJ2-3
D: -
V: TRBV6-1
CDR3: CASSRQPDTQYF
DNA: TGTGCCAGCAGCAGACAACCAGATACGCAGTATTTT

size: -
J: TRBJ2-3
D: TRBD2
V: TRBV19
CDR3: CASSILAGGDTQYF
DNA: TGTGCCAGTAGTATACTCGCGGGAGGAGATACGCAGTATTTT

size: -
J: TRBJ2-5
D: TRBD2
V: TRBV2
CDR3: CASSAQERGPGETQYF
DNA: TGTGCCAGCAGTGCGCAGGAGCGGGGGCCAGGAGAGACCCAGTACTTC

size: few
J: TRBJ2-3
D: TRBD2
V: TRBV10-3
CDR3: CAIRGLEFTDTQYF
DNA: TGTGCCATCAGAGGACTAGAGTTCACAGATACGCAGTATTTT

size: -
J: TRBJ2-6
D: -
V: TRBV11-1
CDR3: CASSLEGPGANVLTF
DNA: TGTGCCAGCAGCTTAGAGGGGCCTGGGGCCAACGTCCTGACTTTC

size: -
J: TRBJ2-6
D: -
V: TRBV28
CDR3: CASSSRTISGANVLTF
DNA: TGTGCCAGCAGTTCCAGGACAATCTCTGGGGCCAACGTCCTGACTTTC

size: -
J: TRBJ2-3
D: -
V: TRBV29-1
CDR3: CSVDARSTDTQYF
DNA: TGCAGCGTTGACGCTAGATCCACAGATACGCAGTATTTT

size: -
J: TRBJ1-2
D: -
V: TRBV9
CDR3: CASSADTSNYGYTF
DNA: TGTGCCAGCAGCGCCGACACTTCTAACTATGGCTACACCTTC

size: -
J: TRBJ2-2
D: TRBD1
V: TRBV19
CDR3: CASSPFLLDRVDTGELFF
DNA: TGTGCCAGTAGTCCTTTCCTCTTGGACAGGGTCGACACCGGGGAGCTGTTTTTT

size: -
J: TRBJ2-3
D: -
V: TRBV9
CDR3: CASSVDPRVVSDTQYF
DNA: TGTGCCAGCAGCGTAGACCCCCGCGTAGTATCAGATACGCAGTATTTT

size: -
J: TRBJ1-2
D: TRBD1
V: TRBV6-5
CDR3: CASSGTGWFGYPF
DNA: TGTGCCAGCAGTGGGACAGGGTGGTTTGGCTACCCCTTC

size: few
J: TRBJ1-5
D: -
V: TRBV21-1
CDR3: CASSKMNGYSNQPQHF
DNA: TGTGCCAGCAGCAAAATGAACGGGTATAGCAATCAGCCCCAGCATTTT

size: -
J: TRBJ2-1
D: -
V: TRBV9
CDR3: CASSGAGQSYNEQFF
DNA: TGTGCCAGCAGCGGAGCGGGACAATCGTACAATGAGCAGTTCTTC

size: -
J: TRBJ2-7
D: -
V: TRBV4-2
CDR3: CASSQGFGTTYEQYF
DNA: TGTGCCAGCAGCCAAGGCTTTGGGACAACTTACGAGCAGTACTTC

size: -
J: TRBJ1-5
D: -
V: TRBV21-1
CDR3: CASSDPRALRLKGNRPQHF
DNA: TGTGCCAGCAGCGATCCCAGGGCGCTTCGGTTAAAGGGCAATCGGCCCCAGCATTTT

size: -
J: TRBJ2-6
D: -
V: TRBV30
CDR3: CAWSGRGPLSSGANVLTF
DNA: TGTGCCTGGAGTGGGAGGGGCCCTCTTTCCTCTGGGGCCAACGTCCTGACTTTC

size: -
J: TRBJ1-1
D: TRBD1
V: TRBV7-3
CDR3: CASSLGTGGENTEAFF
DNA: TGTGCCAGCAGCTTAGGTACAGGGGGCGAAAACACTGAAGCTTTCTTT

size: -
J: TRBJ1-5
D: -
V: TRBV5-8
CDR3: CASSLAGRRAQPQHF
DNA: TGTGCCAGCAGCTTGGCAGGGCGGAGAGCTCAGCCCCAGCATTTT

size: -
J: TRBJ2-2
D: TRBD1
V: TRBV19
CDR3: CASSIRQGLGFGELFF
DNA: TGTGCCAGTAGTATTAGACAGGGATTGGGGTTCGGGGAGCTGTTTTTT

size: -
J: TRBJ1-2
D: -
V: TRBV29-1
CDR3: CSVEGLYYGYTF
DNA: TGCAGCGTTGAGGGCTTATACTATGGCTACACCTTC

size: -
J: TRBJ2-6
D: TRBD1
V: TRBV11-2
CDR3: CASSLTYRGGANVLTF
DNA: TGTGCCAGCAGCTTGACATACAGGGGTGGGGCCAACGTCCTGACTTTC

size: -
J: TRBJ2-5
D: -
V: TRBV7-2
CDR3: CASSQGLAQETQYF
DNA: TGTGCCAGCAGCCAGGGACTCGCGCAAGAGACCCAGTACTTC

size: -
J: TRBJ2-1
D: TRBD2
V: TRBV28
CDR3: CASSSTSGRGSYNEQFF
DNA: TGTGCCAGCAGTAGTACTAGCGGGAGAGGATCCTACAATGAGCAGTTCTTC

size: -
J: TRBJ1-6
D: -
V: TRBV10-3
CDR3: CAISTRELDSPLHF
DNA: TGTGCCATCAGTACCAGGGAACTTGATTCACCCCTCCACTTT

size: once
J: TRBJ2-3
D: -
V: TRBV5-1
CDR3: CASSLGTSSVTDTQYF
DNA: TGCGCCAGCAGCTTGGGAACCTCTAGCGTAACAGATACGCAGTATTTT

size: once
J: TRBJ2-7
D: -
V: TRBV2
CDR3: CASSVGGGPTYEQYF
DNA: TGTGCCAGCAGTGTGGGGGGGGGCCCGACCTACGAGCAGTACTTC

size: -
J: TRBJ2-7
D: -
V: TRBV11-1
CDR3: CASSLTVSYEQYF
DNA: TGTGCCAGCAGCCTGACTGTCAGCTACGAGCAGTACTTC